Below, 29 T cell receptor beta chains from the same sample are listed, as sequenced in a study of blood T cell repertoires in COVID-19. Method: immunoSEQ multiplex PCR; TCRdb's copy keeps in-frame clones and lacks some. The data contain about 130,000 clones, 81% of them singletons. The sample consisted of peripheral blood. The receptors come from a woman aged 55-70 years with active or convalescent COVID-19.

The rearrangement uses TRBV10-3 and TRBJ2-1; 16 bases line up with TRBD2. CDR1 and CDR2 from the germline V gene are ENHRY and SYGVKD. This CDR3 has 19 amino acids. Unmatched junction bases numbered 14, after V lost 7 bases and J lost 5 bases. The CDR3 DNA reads TGTGCCATCAAAGCTATGCCGGGACTAGCGGGAGGGGGGAACAATGAGCAGTTCTTC. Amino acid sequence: CAIKAMPGLAGGGNNEQFF.

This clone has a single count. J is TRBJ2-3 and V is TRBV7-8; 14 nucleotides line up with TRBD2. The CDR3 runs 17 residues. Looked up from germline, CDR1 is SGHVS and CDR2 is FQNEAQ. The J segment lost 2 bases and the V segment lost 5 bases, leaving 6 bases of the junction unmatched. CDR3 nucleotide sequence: TGTGCCAGCAGCCAGCGACTAGCGGGAGGGGCCACAGATACGCAGTATTTT. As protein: CASSQRLAGGATDTQYF.

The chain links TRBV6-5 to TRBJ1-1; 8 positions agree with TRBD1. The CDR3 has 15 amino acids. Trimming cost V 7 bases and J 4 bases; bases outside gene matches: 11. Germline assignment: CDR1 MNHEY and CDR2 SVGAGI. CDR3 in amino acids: CASTLDRAGGTEAFF. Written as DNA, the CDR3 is TGTGCCAGCACCCTGGACAGGGCCGGGGGCACTGAAGCTTTCTTT.

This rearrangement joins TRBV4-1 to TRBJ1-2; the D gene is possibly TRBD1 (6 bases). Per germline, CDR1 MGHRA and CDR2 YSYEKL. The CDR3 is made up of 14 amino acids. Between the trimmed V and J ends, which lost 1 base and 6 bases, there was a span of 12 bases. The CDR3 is CASSQGRGADGYTF. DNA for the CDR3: TGCGCCAGCAGCCAAGGCCGGGGGGCGGATGGCTACACCTTC.

Here the CDR3 reads CASSLDAGTSYEQYF. The CDR3 DNA reads TGTGCCAGCAGCTTAGATGCGGGTACCTCCTACGAGCAGTACTTC. The chain employs TRBV7-8 and TRBJ2-7; D is possibly TRBD2 (5 bases). The CDR3 has 15 amino acids. In germline, CDR1 is SGHVS, CDR2 FQNEAQ. V was trimmed by 1 base and J by 0 bases, leaving 10 bases between them.

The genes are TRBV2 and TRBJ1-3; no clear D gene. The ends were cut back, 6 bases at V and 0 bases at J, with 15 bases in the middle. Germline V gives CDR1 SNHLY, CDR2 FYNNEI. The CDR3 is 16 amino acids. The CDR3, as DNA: TGTGCCAGCAGCCCCCTTGTGCCTAACTCTGGAAACACCATATATTTT. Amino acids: CASSPLVPNSGNTIYF.

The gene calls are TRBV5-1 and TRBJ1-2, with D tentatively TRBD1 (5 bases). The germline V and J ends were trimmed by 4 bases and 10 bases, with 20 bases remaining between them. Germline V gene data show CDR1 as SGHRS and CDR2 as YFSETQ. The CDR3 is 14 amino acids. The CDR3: CASSPEGTLKDYTF. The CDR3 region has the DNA TGCGCCAGCAGCCCGGAGGGGACGTTGAAAGACTACACCTTC.

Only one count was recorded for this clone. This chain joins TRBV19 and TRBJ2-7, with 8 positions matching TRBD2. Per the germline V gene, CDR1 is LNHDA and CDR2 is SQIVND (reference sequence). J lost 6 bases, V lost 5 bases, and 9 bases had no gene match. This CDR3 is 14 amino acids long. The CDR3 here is CASSPTGGGFEQYF. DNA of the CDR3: TGTGCCAGTAGTCCCACCGGGGGGGGGTTCGAGCAGTACTTC.

This CDR3 reads CASSLNGQGTQYF. CDR3 DNA sequence: TGCGCCAGCAGCTTGAACGGACAGGGTACCCAGTACTTC. The chain has TRBV5-1 and TRBJ2-5; 8 bases agree with TRBD1. Germline V CDR1 and CDR2: SGHRS, YFSETQ. The CDR3 is made up of 13 amino acids. With V trimmed by 1 base and J by 8 bases, 4 bases remained unmatched.

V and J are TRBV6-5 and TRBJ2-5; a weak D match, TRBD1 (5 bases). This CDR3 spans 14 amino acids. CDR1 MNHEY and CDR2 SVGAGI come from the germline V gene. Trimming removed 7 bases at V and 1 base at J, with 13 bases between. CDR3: CASTLSGAQETQYF. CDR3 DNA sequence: TGTGCCAGCACCCTTTCTGGGGCCCAAGAGACCCAGTACTTC.

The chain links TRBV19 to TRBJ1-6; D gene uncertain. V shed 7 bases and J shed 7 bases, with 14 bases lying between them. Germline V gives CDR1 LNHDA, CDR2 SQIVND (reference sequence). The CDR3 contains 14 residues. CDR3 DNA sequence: TGTGCCAGTACCCAAAGAGGGCAAAATTCACCCCTCCACTTT. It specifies CASTQRGQNSPLHF.

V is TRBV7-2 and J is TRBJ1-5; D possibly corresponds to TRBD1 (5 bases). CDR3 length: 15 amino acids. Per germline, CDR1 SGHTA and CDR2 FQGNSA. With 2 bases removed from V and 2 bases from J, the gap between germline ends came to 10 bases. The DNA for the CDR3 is TGTGCCAGCAGCTTACAGGGATCGGGCAATCAGCCCCAGCATTTT. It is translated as CASSLQGSGNQPQHF.

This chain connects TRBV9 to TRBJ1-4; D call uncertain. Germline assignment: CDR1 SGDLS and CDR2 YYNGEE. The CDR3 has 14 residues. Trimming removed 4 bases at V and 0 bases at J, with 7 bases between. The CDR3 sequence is CASSPRSTNEKLFF. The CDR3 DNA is TGTGCCAGCAGCCCTCGGTCAACTAATGAAAAACTGTTTTTT.

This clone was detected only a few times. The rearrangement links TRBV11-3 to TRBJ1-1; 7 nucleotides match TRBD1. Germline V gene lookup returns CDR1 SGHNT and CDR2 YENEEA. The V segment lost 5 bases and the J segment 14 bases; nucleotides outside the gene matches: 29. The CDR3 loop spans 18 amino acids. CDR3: CASSRQWTGRLAGCLLFF. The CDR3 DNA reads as TGTGCCAGCAGCAGACAATGGACAGGTCGGTTGGCAGGGTGCTTGCTGTTCTTT. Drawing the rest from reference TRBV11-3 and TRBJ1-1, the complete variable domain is EAGVVQSPRYKIIEKKQPVAFWCNPISGHNTLYWYLQNLGQGPELLIRYENEEAVDDSQLPKDRFSAERLKGVDSTLKIQPAELGDSAVYLCASSRQWTGRLAGCLLFFGQGTRLTVV.

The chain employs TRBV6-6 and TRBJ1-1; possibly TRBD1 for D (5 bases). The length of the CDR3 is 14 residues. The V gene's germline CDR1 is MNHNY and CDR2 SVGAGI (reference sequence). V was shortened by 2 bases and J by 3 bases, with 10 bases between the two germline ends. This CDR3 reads CASSYRGGDTEAFF. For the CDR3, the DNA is TGTGCCAGCAGTTACAGGGGTGGAGACACTGAAGCTTTCTTT.

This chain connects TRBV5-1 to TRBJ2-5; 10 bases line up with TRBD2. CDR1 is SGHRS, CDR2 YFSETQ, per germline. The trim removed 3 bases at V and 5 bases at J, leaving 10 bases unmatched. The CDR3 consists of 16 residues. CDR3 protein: CASSSWTSGSGETQYF. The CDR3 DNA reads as TGCGCCAGCAGCTCCTGGACTAGCGGATCTGGGGAGACCCAGTACTTC.

The CDR3 region is CSASSRTFGNYGYTF. CDR3 nucleotide sequence: TGCAGTGCTAGTTCGAGGACTTTTGGTAACTATGGCTACACCTTC. This rearrangement joins TRBV20-1 to TRBJ1-2, with unresolved D. CDR3 length equals 15 residues. Germline CDR1 reads DFQATT; CDR2 reads SNEGSKA (reference sequence). V was clipped by 3 bases and J by 1 base, with 15 bases between them.

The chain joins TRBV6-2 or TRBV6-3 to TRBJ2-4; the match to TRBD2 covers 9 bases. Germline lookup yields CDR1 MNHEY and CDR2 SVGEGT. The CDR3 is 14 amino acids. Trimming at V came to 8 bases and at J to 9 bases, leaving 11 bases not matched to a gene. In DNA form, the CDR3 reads TGTGCCAGCGGCCTAGCGGGGCAAGCCGGCATTCAGTACTTC. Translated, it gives CASGLAGQAGIQYF.

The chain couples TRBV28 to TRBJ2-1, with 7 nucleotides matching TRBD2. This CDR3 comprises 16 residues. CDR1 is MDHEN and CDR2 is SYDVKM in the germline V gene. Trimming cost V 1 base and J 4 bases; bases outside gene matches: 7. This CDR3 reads CASSLSWGGVYNEQFF. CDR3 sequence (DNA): TGTGCCAGCAGTTTATCGTGGGGAGGGGTTTACAATGAGCAGTTCTTC.

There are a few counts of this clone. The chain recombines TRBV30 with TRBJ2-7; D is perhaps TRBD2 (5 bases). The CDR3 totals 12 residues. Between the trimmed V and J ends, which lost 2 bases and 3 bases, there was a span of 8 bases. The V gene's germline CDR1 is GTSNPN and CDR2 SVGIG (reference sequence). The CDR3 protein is CAWSFGDYEQYF. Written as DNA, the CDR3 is TGTGCCTGGAGTTTCGGGGACTACGAGCAGTACTTC.

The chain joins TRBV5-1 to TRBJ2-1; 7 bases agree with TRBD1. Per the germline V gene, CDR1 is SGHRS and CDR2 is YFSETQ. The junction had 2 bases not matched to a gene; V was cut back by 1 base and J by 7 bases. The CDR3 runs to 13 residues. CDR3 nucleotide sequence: TGCGCCAGCAGCTTGACAGGGGCAAATGAGCAGTTCTTC. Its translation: CASSLTGANEQFF.

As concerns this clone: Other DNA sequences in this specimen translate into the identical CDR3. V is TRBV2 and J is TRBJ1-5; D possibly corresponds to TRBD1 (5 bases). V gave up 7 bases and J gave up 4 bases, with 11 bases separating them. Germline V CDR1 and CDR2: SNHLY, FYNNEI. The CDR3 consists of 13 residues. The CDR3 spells CASTREGNQPQHF. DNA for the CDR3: TGTGCCAGCACCAGGGAAGGGAATCAGCCCCAGCATTTT.

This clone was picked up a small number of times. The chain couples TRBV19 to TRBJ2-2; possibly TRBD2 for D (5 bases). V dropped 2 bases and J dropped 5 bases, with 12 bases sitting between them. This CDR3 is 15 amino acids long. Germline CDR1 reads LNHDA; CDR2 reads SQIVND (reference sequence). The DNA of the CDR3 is TGTGCCAGTAGTATAAGTCTAGCACAAACCGGGGAGCTGTTTTTT. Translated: CASSISLAQTGELFF.

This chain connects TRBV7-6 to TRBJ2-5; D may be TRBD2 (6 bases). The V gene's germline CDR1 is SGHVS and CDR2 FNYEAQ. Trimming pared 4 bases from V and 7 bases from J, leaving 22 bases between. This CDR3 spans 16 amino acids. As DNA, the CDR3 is TGTGCCAGCAGCTCGGGACTTTTTAAAGAGTTGCGGACCCAGTACTTC. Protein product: CASSSGLFKELRTQYF.

CDR3 amino acids: CASSLGRNTEAFF. CDR3 sequence (DNA): TGTGCCAGCAGCTTGGGCAGGAACACTGAAGCTTTCTTT. The rearrangement joins TRBV5-4 to TRBJ1-1, with unresolved D. This CDR3 contains 13 residues. The germline V gene encodes CDR1 SGHNT and CDR2 YYREEE (reference sequence). Trimming stripped 0 bases from V and 1 base from J, with 4 bases between.

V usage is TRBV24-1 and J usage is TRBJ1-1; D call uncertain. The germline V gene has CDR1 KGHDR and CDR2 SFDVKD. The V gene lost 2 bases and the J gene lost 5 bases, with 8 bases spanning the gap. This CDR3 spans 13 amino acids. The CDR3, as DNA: TGTGCCACCAGTGATTACCGGGGAACTGAAGCTTTCTTT. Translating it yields CATSDYRGTEAFF.

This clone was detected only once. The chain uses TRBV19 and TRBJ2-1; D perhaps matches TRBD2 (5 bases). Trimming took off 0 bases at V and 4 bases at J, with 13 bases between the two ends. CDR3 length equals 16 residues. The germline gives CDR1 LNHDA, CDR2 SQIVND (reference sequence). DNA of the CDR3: TGTGCCAGTAGTATAGACTCAAGCGGTGGATACAATGAGCAGTTCTTC. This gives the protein CASSIDSSGGYNEQFF.

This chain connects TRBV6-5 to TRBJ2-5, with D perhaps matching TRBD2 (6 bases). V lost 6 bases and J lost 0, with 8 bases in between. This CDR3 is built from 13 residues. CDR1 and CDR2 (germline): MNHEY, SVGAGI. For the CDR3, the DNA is TGTGCCAGCAGCGGGGGTTACCAAGAGACCCAGTACTTC. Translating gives CASSGGYQETQYF.

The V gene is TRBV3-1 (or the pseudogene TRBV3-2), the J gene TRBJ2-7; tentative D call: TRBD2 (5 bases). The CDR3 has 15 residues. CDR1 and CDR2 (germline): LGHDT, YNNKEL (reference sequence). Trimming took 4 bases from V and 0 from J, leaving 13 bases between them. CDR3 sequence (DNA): TGTGCCAGCAGCCGGGTCGATGACTACTCCTACGAGCAGTACTTC. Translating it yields CASSRVDDYSYEQYF.